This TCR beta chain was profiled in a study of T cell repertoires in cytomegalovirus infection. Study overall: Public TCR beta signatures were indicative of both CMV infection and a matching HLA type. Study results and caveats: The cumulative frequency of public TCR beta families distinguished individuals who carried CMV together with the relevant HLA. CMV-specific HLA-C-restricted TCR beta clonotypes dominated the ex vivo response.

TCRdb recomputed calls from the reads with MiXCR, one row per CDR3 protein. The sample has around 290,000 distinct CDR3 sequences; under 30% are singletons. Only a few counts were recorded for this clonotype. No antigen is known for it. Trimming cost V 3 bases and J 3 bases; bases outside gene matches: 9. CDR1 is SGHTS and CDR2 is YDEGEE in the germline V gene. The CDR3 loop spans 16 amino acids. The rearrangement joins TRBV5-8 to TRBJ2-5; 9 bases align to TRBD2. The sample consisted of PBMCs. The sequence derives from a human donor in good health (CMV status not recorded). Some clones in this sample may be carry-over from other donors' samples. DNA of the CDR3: TGTGCCAGCAGCTCTGGGCGACTAGCGGCCGAAGAGACCCAGTACTTC. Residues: CASSSGRLAAEETQYF.